This is a list of T cell receptor beta chains from one sample in a study of cytomegalovirus exposure and HLA in healthy donors. This table comes from immunoSEQ multiplex PCR, and its TCRdb copy is limited to in-frame clones, with some not included. The sample carries some 130,000 clones, over 75% recorded once. Sequencing input: PBMCs. Receptor source: a man aged 25-45 years in good health. The CDR3 runs from the conserved cysteine through the conserved F or W. D genes are given only for firm matches. Expanded clones are given a class, and other clones once, few, many or no size at all.

CDR3 length | J gene | clone size | D gene | V gene | CDR3 DNA | CDR3 protein
15 | TRBJ2-7 | - | - | TRBV9 | TGTGCCAGCAGCGTAGACCCAGGGGGGTCCTACGAGCAGTACTTC | CASSVDPGGSYEQYF
15 | TRBJ2-1 | - | TRBD2 | TRBV5-8 | TGTGCCAGCAGCCTAAAGCGGGACTCCTACAATGAGCAGTTCTTC | CASSLKRDSYNEQFF
16 | TRBJ2-2 | - | TRBD2 | TRBV7-9 | TGTTCCAGCAGCCCCGCCGGCGGGAGAGACACCGGGGAGCTGTTTTTT | CSSSPAGGRDTGELFF
13 | TRBJ2-7 | - | - | TRBV6-1 | TGTGCCAGCAGTGAAGGCGGGACCTACGAGCAGTACTTC | CASSEGGTYEQYF
16 | TRBJ2-5 | - | TRBD2 | TRBV28 | TGTGCCAGCGCAAGGCGGGGGGCCTCCCTCCAAGAGACCCAGTACTTC | CASARRGASLQETQYF
15 | TRBJ1-6 | - | TRBD1 | TRBV5-1 | TGCGCCAGCAGCTTGGACCCGCAGGGGGCTTCACCCCTCCACTTT | CASSLDPQGASPLHF
13 | TRBJ2-4 | - | TRBD1 | TRBV10-1 | TGCGCCAGCAGTGAGTCTGGGGACAGGGATCAGTACTTC | CASSESGDRDQYF
16 | TRBJ2-2 | - | TRBD1 | TRBV19 | TGTGCCAGTAGTATCGGACAGGGGGCGAACACCGGGGAGCTGTTTTTT | CASSIGQGANTGELFF
14 | TRBJ2-7 | few | - | TRBV6-1 | TGTGCCAGCAGTGGCCGGAGGACCCTTTACGAGCAGTACTTC | CASSGRRTLYEQYF
16 | TRBJ2-3 | few | TRBD2 | TRBV25-1 | TGTGCCAGCAGTGAAGGGGCGGGGAGGGAAAGAGATACGCAGTATTTT | CASSEGAGRERDTQYF
14 | TRBJ1-3 | - | TRBD1 | TRBV30 | TGTGCCTGGAGGGGGACAGCCTCTGGAAACACCATATATTTT | CAWRGTASGNTIYF
16 | TRBJ2-5 | - | TRBD2 | TRBV18 | TGTGCCAGCTCGCTATTAACAGCGGGAGTTGGTGAGACCCAGTACTTC | CASSLLTAGVGETQYF
16 | TRBJ2-7 | - | - | TRBV4-1 | TGCGCCAGCAGCCAAGGGGGGCTGCCCTCGGGATACGAGCAGTACTTC | CASSQGGLPSGYEQYF
15 | TRBJ2-7 | - | TRBD2 | TRBV6-5 | TGTGCCAGCAGTTACTCGATAGCGGGAGGGTACGAGCAGTACTTC | CASSYSIAGGYEQYF
15 | TRBJ2-1 | once | TRBD2 | TRBV28 | TGTGCCAGCTTTCCCCCCGGGACTAGGGCCAATGAGCAGTTCTTC | CASFPPGTRANEQFF
15 | TRBJ2-1 | few | - | TRBV2 | TGTGCCAGCACCCGAGACAAAAACGACTACAATGAGCAGTTCTTC | CASTRDKNDYNEQFF
14 | TRBJ1-5 | - | TRBD1 | TRBV7-2 | TGTGCCAGCAGCTCAGGAACAGGGGGTCAGCCCCAGCATTTT | CASSSGTGGQPQHF
16 | TRBJ2-1 | - | - | TRBV27 | TGTGCCAGCAACCCGGGTTCCGGGATTCCTTACAATGAGCAGTTCTTC | CASNPGSGIPYNEQFF
15 | TRBJ2-1 | - | - | TRBV6-5 | TGTGCCAGCAGGTCAAAGCCGGGGACACACAATGAGCAGTTCTTC | CASRSKPGTHNEQFF
15 | TRBJ2-7 | - | - | TRBV15 | TGTGCCACCAGCAGAGTAAAGTCCGGATGGCGGGAGCAGTACTTC | CATSRVKSGWREQYF
14 | TRBJ2-1 | - | - | TRBV4-1 | TGCGCCAGCAGCCCGTGGGGACAAAATAATGAGCAGTTCTTC | CASSPWGQNNEQFF
20 | TRBJ2-4 | - | TRBD2 | TRBV18 | TGTGCCAGCTCACCACTCAAAGCGGGAGCCAGCCCTTATGGCAAAAACATTCAGTACTTC | CASSPLKAGASPYGKNIQYF
12 | TRBJ2-7 | - | TRBD2 | TRBV7-9 | TGTTCCGGGCGGGGGGAAACCTACGAGCAGTACTTC | CSGRGETYEQYF
11 | TRBJ2-5 | once | - | TRBV27 | TGTGCCAGCACCGGAGGAGGTCGGCAGTACTTC | CASTGGGRQYF
14 | TRBJ2-7 | - | - | TRBV7-9 | TGTGCCAGCAGCTTACCCAGGTCCGTCGACGAGCAGTACTTC | CASSLPRSVDEQYF
15 | TRBJ2-1 | - | TRBD2 | TRBV28 | TGTGCCAGCAGTTTATGGACTAGCGGCAACAATGAGCAGTTCTTC | CASSLWTSGNNEQFF
16 | TRBJ2-3 | - | TRBD2 | TRBV5-4 | TGTGCCAGCAGCTTTATGGTTTTGGCGGGAGCAGATACGCAGTATTTT | CASSFMVLAGADTQYF
14 | TRBJ2-3 | few | - | TRBV7-2 | TGTGCCAGCAGCTTAGGGCCCTCCGCGGGATGGCAGTATTTT | CASSLGPSAGWQYF
14 | TRBJ2-7 | - | TRBD1 | TRBV28 | TGTGCCAGCAGGACTCGACAGGGAACCTACGAGCAGTACTTC | CASRTRQGTYEQYF
14 | TRBJ2-7 | - | - | TRBV4-2 | TGTGCCAGCAGCCATCGGGTAGGAATGGACGAGCAGTACTTC | CASSHRVGMDEQYF
18 | TRBJ2-7 | - | - | TRBV5-1 | TGCGCCAGCAGCTTGGGGGTTGACTTTGGGACTGACTCCTACGAGCAGTACTTC | CASSLGVDFGTDSYEQYF
17 | TRBJ2-7 | - | TRBD2 | TRBV19 | TGTGCCAGTAGTATAGTTGGTTCGACTAGCGGAACCTACGAGCAGTACTTC | CASSIVGSTSGTYEQYF
13 | TRBJ2-1 | - | - | TRBV7-3 | TGTGCCAGCAGCTCAGGGACTCGAAATGAGCAGTTCTTC | CASSSGTRNEQFF
13 | TRBJ1-4 | - | TRBD1 | TRBV28 | TGTGCCACACAGGGGGCTCTTACTGAAAAACTGTTTTTT | CATQGALTEKLFF
15 | TRBJ2-5 | - | - | TRBV2 | TGTGCCAGCAGTGGGGCGGGGAACCCACAAGAGACCCAGTACTTC | CASSGAGNPQETQYF
14 | TRBJ2-5 | - | - | TRBV5-1 | TGCGCCAGCACCCGGGACAACAACCGGGAGACCCAGTACTTC | CASTRDNNRETQYF
17 | TRBJ1-1 | - | - | TRBV21-1 | TGTGCCAGCGTTCCCGGACCGGGACAAACCGAGGAAACTGAAGCTTTCTTT | CASVPGPGQTEETEAFF
17 | TRBJ2-1 | - | TRBD2 | TRBV11-2 | TGTGCCAGCAGCTCCAGGACTAGCGGGACCCCGGTGGATGAGCAGTTCTTC | CASSSRTSGTPVDEQFF
14 | TRBJ1-3 | - | - | TRBV5-4 | TGTGCCAGCAGCTTAGACTTCTCTGGAAACACCATATATTTT | CASSLDFSGNTIYF
15 | TRBJ2-1 | - | - | TRBV7-3 | TGTGCCAGCAGCTTAACGTCGTTCCCCTACAATGAGCAGTTCTTC | CASSLTSFPYNEQFF
13 | TRBJ2-3 | - | - | TRBV5-1 | TGCGCCAGCAGCATCACTAGCACAGATACGCAGTATTTT | CASSITSTDTQYF